Listed below are T cell receptor beta chains from one sample, sequenced in a study of blood T cells in healthy people across ages. MiXCR, run by TCRdb on the 5' RACE reads, gives a single entry per CDR3 protein. The data hold 1.5 million or so distinct CDR3 sequences, with roughly 45% observed a single time. The sequencing sample was made of blood. These receptors all stem from a woman aged 18-30 years in good health. The CDR3 runs from the conserved cysteine through the conserved F or W. The order of the fields is clone size, D gene, J gene, V gene, CDR3 protein, CDR3 DNA. The D gene is left open where the match is weak. Only some rows state a clone size, as once, few, many or a class for expanded clones.

>.|.|TRBJ2-7|TRBV20-1
CSANDVRASYEQYF
TGCAGTGCCAACGACGTACGGGCCTCCTACGAGCAGTACTTC
>.|.|TRBJ2-1|TRBV29-1
CSVVRLGTYNEQFF
TGCAGCGTTGTAAGACTGGGGACCTACAATGAGCAGTTCTTC
>few|.|TRBJ1-5|TRBV20-1
CSATGEQPQHF
TGCAGTGCCACCGGGGAACAGCCCCAGCATTTT
>few|TRBD1|TRBJ1-4|TRBV27
CASRPDRTNEKLFF
TGTGCCAGCAGGCCGGACAGGACTAATGAAAAACTGTTTTTT
>.|.|TRBJ2-7|TRBV10-3
CAIGTPRSEQYF
TGTGCCATCGGAACCCCTAGATCCGAGCAGTACTTC
>few|.|TRBJ1-4|TRBV9
CASSVRLGGTNEKLFF
TGTGCCAGCAGCGTAAGACTCGGTGGGACTAATGAAAAACTGTTTTTT
>few|.|TRBJ1-2|TRBV7-9
CASREGRSNYGYTF
TGTGCCAGCAGGGAAGGACGCTCCAACTATGGCTACACCTTC
>.|.|TRBJ2-7|TRBV28
CASNPTGVTYEQYF
TGTGCCAGCAACCCGACAGGTGTTACCTACGAGCAGTACTTC
>.|.|TRBJ1-1|TRBV27
CASSPVGSTEAFF
TGTGCCAGCAGTCCCGTAGGAAGCACTGAAGCTTTCTTT
>.|.|TRBJ2-1|TRBV28
CASSPQGSGLSYEQFF
TGTGCCAGCAGTCCCCAGGGTAGCGGACTATCCTACGAGCAGTTCTTC
>.|.|TRBJ2-7|TRBV29-1
CSVEGEGQGDAGQYF
TGCAGCGTTGAAGGGGAGGGGCAGGGGGACGCCGGGCAGTACTTC
>.|TRBD2|TRBJ2-3|TRBV10-3
CAVGAGGSDTQYF
TGTGCCGTCGGAGCGGGAGGGTCGGATACGCAGTATTTT
>.|TRBD2|TRBJ2-3|TRBV20-1
CSATNAGEGTDTQYF
TGCAGTGCCACCAACGCGGGAGAAGGGACAGATACGCAGTATTTT
>.|TRBD2|TRBJ2-5|TRBV7-8
CASSSPGLFQETQYF
TGTGCCAGCAGCTCACCGGGACTATTCCAAGAGACCCAGTACTTC
>.|.|TRBJ1-5|TRBV6-5
CASSPAGQGSNQPQHF
TGTGCCAGCAGTCCGGCGGGGCAGGGAAGCAATCAGCCCCAGCATTTT
>.|TRBD2|TRBJ2-1|TRBV9
CASSGLAGGVYNEQFF
TGTGCCAGCAGCGGTCTAGCGGGGGGAGTATACAATGAGCAGTTCTTC
>once|TRBD1|TRBJ2-5|TRBV6-1
CASSEDRGTFEQYF
TGTGCCAGCAGTGAAGACAGGGGCACCTTTGAGCAGTACTTC
>.|.|TRBJ1-1|TRBV5-1
CASSLSPGGGPVQDTEAFF
TGCGCCAGCAGCTTGTCCCCCGGGGGAGGGCCGGTGCAGGACACTGAAGCTTTCTTT
>once|TRBD2|TRBJ2-1|TRBV11-2
CTSSLGFTSGRDEQFF
TGTACCAGCAGCTTAGGATTTACTAGCGGTCGGGATGAGCAGTTCTTC
>few|.|TRBJ2-1|TRBV5-6
CASSLGATQQFF
TGTGCCAGCAGCTTGGGAGCCACCCAGCAGTTCTTC
>few|.|TRBJ1-1|TRBV5-6
CASSFVDREAFF
TGTGCCAGCAGCTTCGTAGACCGCGAAGCTTTCTTT
>.|.|TRBJ2-1|TRBV28
CASSGVMGNEQFF
TGTGCCAGCAGTGGGGTGATGGGCAATGAGCAGTTCTTC
>.|.|TRBJ2-3|TRBV6-1
CASSDPWSGSTDTQYF
TGTGCCAGCAGCGACCCTTGGAGCGGAAGCACAGATACGCAGTATTTT
>once|TRBD1|TRBJ1-1|TRBV25-1
CASSAWDSPWTEAFF
TGTGCCAGCAGTGCCTGGGACAGCCCTTGGACTGAAGCTTTCTTT
>few|.|TRBJ2-1|TRBV6-6
CASSYSSGYNEQFF
TGTGCCAGCAGTTACTCTTCCGGGTACAATGAGCAGTTCTTC
>.|.|TRBJ2-1|TRBV2
CASADGRTNEQFF
TGTGCCAGCGCCGATGGCCGAACCAATGAGCAGTTCTTC
>.|TRBD2|TRBJ2-1|TRBV2
CASSEGGVAAYNEQFF
TGTGCCAGCAGTGAGGGGGGGGTAGCGGCATACAATGAGCAGTTCTTC
>.|TRBD1|TRBJ1-6|TRBV3-1
CASRPGQAIGLLHF
TGTGCCAGCAGACCGGGACAGGCTATCGGTCTCCTCCACTTT
>.|.|TRBJ2-7|TRBV7-2
CASSILTYEQYF
TGTGCCAGCAGTATCTTGACCTACGAGCAGTACTTC
>.|.|TRBJ2-7|TRBV2
CASSDYRDSDEQYF
TGTGCCAGCAGTGATTACAGGGATAGTGACGAGCAGTACTTC
>.|.|TRBJ2-5|TRBV2
CASSPLTGSAETQYF
TGTGCCAGCTCTCCCCTCACGGGCTCCGCGGAGACCCAGTACTTC
>.|.|TRBJ1-6|TRBV25-1
CASSEETGRRSPLHF
TGTGCCAGCAGTGAAGAGACCGGCCGAAGGTCACCCCTCCACTTT
>.|.|TRBJ1-1|TRBV6-5
CASSPRQLGTEAFF
TGTGCCAGCAGTCCTCGACAGCTGGGGACTGAAGCTTTCTTT
>few|TRBD2|TRBJ2-1|TRBV7-2
CASSSPVLASGGNYNEQFF
TGTGCCAGCAGCTCCCCTGTTTTGGCGAGCGGGGGAAACTACAATGAGCAGTTCTTC
>few|TRBD1|TRBJ2-7|TRBV10-3
CAISEPRTGGYEQYF
TGTGCCATCAGTGAGCCCCGGACAGGGGGCTACGAGCAGTACTTC
>.|.|TRBJ2-4|TRBV6-5
CASSYGPRSNIQYF
TGTGCCAGCAGTTACGGTCCCCGGAGTAACATTCAGTACTTC